This is a list of T cell receptor beta chains from one sample in a study of T cell responses to AZD1222 COVID-19 vaccine. Clones were read by immunoSEQ multiplex PCR, and TCRdb kept only the in-frame ones, dropping some. The sample comprises 90,000 to 110,000 clones, over 80% of which are singletons, and less than 9.5% rests with the top ten. Sequenced material: peripheral blood, taken on day 0 of AZD1222 vaccination. These receptors were taken from an adult in good health. Both conserved end residues are part of each CDR3. Each record gives: V gene, J gene, CDR3 length, D gene, clone size, CDR3 protein, CDR3 DNA. The D gene is left open where the match is weak. Clone size is given for some rows only: seen once, a few or many times, or a class if the clone is expanded.

V: TRBV6-2/TRBV6-3; J: TRBJ2-7; length: 15; D: TRBD2; size: NA; CDR3: CASSYRGGSTYEQYF; DNA: TGTGCCAGCAGTTACCGCGGGGGGTCAACCTACGAGCAGTACTTC
V: TRBV19; J: TRBJ2-1; length: 15; D: TRBD2; size: NA; CDR3: CASSITGLAGGEQFF; DNA: TGTGCCAGTAGTATTACGGGACTAGCGGGCGGAGAGCAGTTCTTC
V: TRBV7-2; J: TRBJ1-5; length: 16; D: TRBD1; size: NA; CDR3: CASSLVTGVSNQPQHF; DNA: TGTGCCAGCAGCTTAGTGACAGGGGTTAGCAATCAGCCCCAGCATTTT
V: TRBV11-2; J: TRBJ2-7; length: 15; D: TRBD1; size: few; CDR3: CASSSFLGQGAEQYF; DNA: TGTGCCAGCAGCTCTTTTTTGGGACAGGGAGCCGAGCAGTACTTC
V: TRBV7-2; J: TRBJ1-1; length: 15; D: NA; size: NA; CDR3: CASSSTGVMNTEAFF; DNA: TGTGCCAGCAGCTCCACCGGGGTAATGAACACTGAAGCTTTCTTT
V: TRBV24-1; J: TRBJ2-1; length: 16; D: TRBD1; size: NA; CDR3: CATSVGGTGDDNEQFF; DNA: TGTGCCACCAGTGTTGGAGGGACAGGGGACGACAATGAGCAGTTCTTC
V: TRBV5-6; J: TRBJ1-2; length: 15; D: TRBD1; size: NA; CDR3: CASSSQGQGAFGYTF; DNA: TGTGCCAGCAGCTCCCAAGGACAGGGGGCATTTGGCTACACCTTC
V: TRBV7-9; J: TRBJ1-5; length: 12; D: NA; size: NA; CDR3: CASSPLTQPQHF; DNA: TGTGCCAGCAGCCCGTTGACTCAGCCCCAGCATTTT
V: TRBV7-8; J: TRBJ1-5; length: 14; D: NA; size: NA; CDR3: CASSLGTLDQPQHF; DNA: TGTGCCAGCAGCCTCGGGACTCTAGATCAGCCCCAGCATTTT
V: TRBV3-1/TRBV3-2; J: TRBJ2-4; length: 13; D: TRBD2; size: NA; CDR3: CASRLAGENIQYF; DNA: TGTGCCAGCAGACTAGCGGGGGAAAACATTCAGTACTTC
V: TRBV6-5; J: TRBJ1-1; length: 12; D: NA; size: NA; CDR3: CASSQGRHEAFF; DNA: TGTGCCAGCAGCCAAGGACGCCATGAAGCTTTCTTT
V: TRBV9; J: TRBJ2-7; length: 15; D: NA; size: NA; CDR3: CASSVDPGRTYEQYF; DNA: TGTGCCAGCAGCGTAGATCCGGGCAGGACCTACGAGCAGTACTTC
V: TRBV27; J: TRBJ1-2; length: 15; D: NA; size: once; CDR3: CASSLSPPSVYGYTF; DNA: TGTGCCAGCAGTTTAAGCCCCCCGAGTGTCTATGGCTACACCTTC
V: TRBV5-8; J: TRBJ2-4; length: 12; D: TRBD1; size: NA; CDR3: CASSPGTGSLDF; DNA: TGTGCCAGCAGCCCCGGGACAGGGTCTTTAGACTTC
V: TRBV19; J: TRBJ2-7; length: 14; D: NA; size: NA; CDR3: CASARGQVGYEQYF; DNA: TGTGCCAGTGCCCGGGGGCAGGTGGGCTACGAGCAGTACTTC
V: TRBV10-1; J: TRBJ1-1; length: 15; D: NA; size: NA; CDR3: CASSDSMAWSTEAFF; DNA: TGCGCCAGCAGTGATAGCATGGCTTGGAGCACTGAAGCTTTCTTT
V: TRBV7-8; J: TRBJ1-1; length: 14; D: NA; size: NA; CDR3: CASSLGQVNTEAFF; DNA: TGTGCCAGCAGCTTAGGACAGGTTAACACTGAAGCTTTCTTT
V: TRBV4-3; J: TRBJ1-2; length: 13; D: NA; size: NA; CDR3: CASSQEPIYGYTF; DNA: TGCGCCAGCAGCCAAGAACCGATCTATGGCTACACCTTC
V: TRBV5-1; J: TRBJ1-1; length: 14; D: TRBD1; size: NA; CDR3: CASRRQGLGTEAFF; DNA: TGCGCCAGCAGGCGACAGGGGCTCGGCACTGAAGCTTTCTTT
V: TRBV7-9; J: TRBJ2-1; length: 12; D: NA; size: once; CDR3: CASSLDHNEQFF; DNA: TGTGCCAGCAGCTTGGACCACAATGAGCAGTTCTTC
V: TRBV2; J: TRBJ2-3; length: 12; D: NA; size: once; CDR3: CASSDNADTQYF; DNA: TGTGCCAGCAGTGATAATGCAGATACGCAGTATTTT
V: TRBV12-5; J: TRBJ1-4; length: 14; D: TRBD1; size: NA; CDR3: CASGSDRVDEKLFF; DNA: TGTGCTAGTGGCTCAGACAGGGTCGACGAAAAACTGTTTTTT
V: TRBV7-6; J: TRBJ1-2; length: 15; D: NA; size: NA; CDR3: CASSLSPVLNYGYTF; DNA: TGTGCCAGCAGCTTATCCCCAGTTCTTAACTATGGCTACACCTTC
V: TRBV7-2; J: TRBJ1-6; length: 18; D: TRBD1; size: NA; CDR3: CASSLGRGRSLYNSPLHF; DNA: TGTGCCAGCAGCTTAGGCAGGGGGCGCTCCCTTTATAATTCACCCCTCCACTTT
V: TRBV29-1; J: TRBJ2-5; length: 14; D: NA; size: NA; CDR3: CSVEVGTPGGTQYF; DNA: TGCAGCGTTGAAGTCGGGACCCCCGGGGGGACCCAGTACTTC
V: TRBV5-4; J: TRBJ1-6; length: 16; D: NA; size: NA; CDR3: CASSLEGTSRNSPLHF; DNA: TGTGCCAGCAGCTTGGAAGGGACGTCACGGAATTCACCCCTCCACTTT
V: TRBV3-1/TRBV3-2; J: TRBJ1-1; length: 15; D: NA; size: NA; CDR3: CASTFSGGAGTEAFF; DNA: TGTGCCAGCACCTTTAGCGGAGGGGCAGGGACTGAAGCTTTCTTT
V: TRBV6-5; J: TRBJ2-1; length: 14; D: TRBD2; size: NA; CDR3: CASTGTSGRFQQFF; DNA: TGTGCCAGCACTGGGACTAGCGGGAGGTTCCAACAGTTCTTC
V: TRBV30; J: TRBJ1-6; length: 12; D: NA; size: NA; CDR3: CAWSGVNSPLHF; DNA: TGTGCCTGGAGCGGGGTTAATTCACCCCTCCACTTT
V: TRBV27; J: TRBJ1-6; length: 14; D: NA; size: NA; CDR3: CASSFNRENSPLHF; DNA: TGTGCCAGCAGTTTTAACAGGGAGAATTCACCCCTCCACTTT
V: TRBV5-5; J: TRBJ1-2; length: 14; D: TRBD1; size: NA; CDR3: CASSLGGTGYGYTF; DNA: TGTGCCAGCAGCTTGGGGGGGACAGGTTATGGCTACACCTTC
V: TRBV5-1; J: TRBJ2-2; length: 14; D: TRBD1; size: NA; CDR3: CASSRDREIGELFF; DNA: TGCGCCAGCAGTCGGGACAGGGAGATCGGGGAGCTGTTTTTT
V: TRBV29-1; J: TRBJ1-5; length: 14; D: NA; size: few; CDR3: CSVLTGRANQPQHF; DNA: TGCAGCGTTTTAACAGGGAGGGCGAATCAGCCCCAGCATTTT
V: TRBV7-2; J: TRBJ1-1; length: 14; D: TRBD1; size: NA; CDR3: CASSPGQLNTEAFF; DNA: TGTGCCAGCAGCCCGGGACAGCTGAACACTGAAGCTTTCTTT
V: TRBV2; J: TRBJ1-5; length: 15; D: TRBD1; size: NA; CDR3: CASSGTGTGGMPQHF; DNA: TGTGCCAGCAGTGGCACCGGGACAGGGGGGATGCCCCAGCATTTT
V: TRBV2; J: TRBJ1-6; length: 12; D: TRBD1; size: few; CDR3: CASRGTGTPLHF; DNA: TGTGCCAGCAGGGGGACAGGGACACCCCTCCACTTT
V: TRBV12-3/TRBV12-4; J: TRBJ1-1; length: 12; D: NA; size: NA; CDR3: CASSLSYTEAFF; DNA: TGTGCCAGCAGTTTATCCTACACTGAAGCTTTCTTT
V: TRBV6-6; J: TRBJ1-2; length: 13; D: NA; size: once; CDR3: CASSPPDSYGYTF; DNA: TGTGCCAGCAGTCCTCCGGACAGCTATGGCTACACCTTC
V: TRBV3-1/TRBV3-2; J: TRBJ1-1; length: 14; D: NA; size: NA; CDR3: CASSQEGGNTEAFF; DNA: TGTGCCAGCAGCCAAGAAGGGGGGAACACTGAAGCTTTCTTT
V: TRBV10-1; J: TRBJ2-7; length: 15; D: TRBD1; size: few; CDR3: CASSEAGQGKYEQYF; DNA: TGCGCCAGCAGTGAAGCGGGACAGGGTAAATACGAGCAGTACTTC
V: TRBV30; J: TRBJ1-2; length: 11; D: NA; size: NA; CDR3: CAWSLNYGYTF; DNA: TGTGCCTGGAGCTTAAACTATGGCTACACCTTC
V: TRBV27; J: TRBJ1-6; length: 13; D: TRBD1; size: NA; CDR3: CASSSDRGLALHF; DNA: TGTGCCAGCAGCTCGGACAGGGGGTTGGCCCTCCACTTT
V: TRBV11-1; J: TRBJ1-1; length: 14; D: TRBD1; size: NA; CDR3: CASSPDRMNTEAFF; DNA: TGTGCCAGCAGCCCGGACAGGATGAACACTGAAGCTTTCTTT
V: TRBV19; J: TRBJ1-1; length: 14; D: NA; size: NA; CDR3: CASSIEGLNTEAFF; DNA: TGTGCCAGTAGTATAGAAGGGCTGAACACTGAAGCTTTCTTT
V: TRBV2; J: TRBJ2-5; length: 15; D: TRBD1; size: NA; CDR3: CASSEDRGRRETQYF; DNA: TGTGCCAGCAGTGAAGACAGGGGGCGCAGGGAGACCCAGTACTTC